This T cell receptor (beta chain) originates from a study of beta chain features in type 1 diabetes. The CDR3 is made up of 13 amino acids. V dropped 5 bases and J dropped 2 bases, with 9 bases sitting between them. Germline V gives CDR1 SGHTA, CDR2 FQGNSA. Investigators reverse transcribed all isolated RNA, so they sequenced expressed TCRB transcripts. Clones were read by immunoSEQ multiplex PCR, and TCRdb kept only the in-frame ones, dropping some. The table records about 360,000 clones, roughly 12% of them present only once. Each sorted fraction was over 95% pure. Whole-study findings and limits: PCR might favor shorter templates, equally in patients and controls. TCRB rearrangement may or may not be influenced by HLA type; here this remained unresolved. Reduced insertions and increased deletions marked VDJ junctions in type 1 diabetes patients.

This clone showed up just a few times. Its antigen is not identified. Other nucleotide sequences from this sample produce the same CDR3. This sequence joins TRBV7-2 and TRBJ1-1, with D possibly matching TRBD1 (6 bases). Sequenced: naive CD4+ T cells from blood. This receptor was identified in a man between 18 and 29 years old in good health. The CDR3: CASSLQGNTEAFF. The CDR3 DNA reads as TGTGCCAGCAGCCTACAGGGCAACACTGAAGCTTTCTTT.